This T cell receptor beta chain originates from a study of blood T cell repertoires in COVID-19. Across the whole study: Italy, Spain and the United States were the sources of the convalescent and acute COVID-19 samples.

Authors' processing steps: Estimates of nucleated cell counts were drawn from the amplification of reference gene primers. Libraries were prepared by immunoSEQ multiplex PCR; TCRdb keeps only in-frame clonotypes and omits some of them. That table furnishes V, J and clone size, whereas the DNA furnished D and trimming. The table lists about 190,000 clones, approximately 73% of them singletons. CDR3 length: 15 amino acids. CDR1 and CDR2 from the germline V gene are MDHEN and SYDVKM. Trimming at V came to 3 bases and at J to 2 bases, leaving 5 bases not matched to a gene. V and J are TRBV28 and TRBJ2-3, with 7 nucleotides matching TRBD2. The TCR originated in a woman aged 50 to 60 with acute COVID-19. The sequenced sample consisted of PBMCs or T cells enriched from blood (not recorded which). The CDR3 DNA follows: TGTGCCAGCAGTTTCTGGGGGGGATACACAGATACGCAGTATTTT. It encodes CASSFWGGYTDTQYF. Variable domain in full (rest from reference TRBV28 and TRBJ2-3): DVKVTQSSRYLVKRTGEKVFLECVQDMDHENMFWYRQDPGLGLRLIYFSYDVKMKEKGDIPEGYSVSREKKERFSLILESASTNQTSMYLCASSFWGGYTDTQYFGPGTRLTVL.